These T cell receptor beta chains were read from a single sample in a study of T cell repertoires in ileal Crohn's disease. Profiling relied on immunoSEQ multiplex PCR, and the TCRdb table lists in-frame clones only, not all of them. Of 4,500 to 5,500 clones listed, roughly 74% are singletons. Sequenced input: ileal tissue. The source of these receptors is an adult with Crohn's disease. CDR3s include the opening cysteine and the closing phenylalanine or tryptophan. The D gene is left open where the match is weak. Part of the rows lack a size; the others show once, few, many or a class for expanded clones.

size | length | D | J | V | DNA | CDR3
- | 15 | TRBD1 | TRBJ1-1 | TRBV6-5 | TGTGCCAGCAGTCGACAGGGAAGGGGGAACACTGAAGCTTTCTTT | CASSRQGRGNTEAFF
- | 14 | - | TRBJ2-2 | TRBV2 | TGTGCCAGCGGGGGACTGGGGCCCACCGGGGAGCTGTTTTTT | CASGGLGPTGELFF
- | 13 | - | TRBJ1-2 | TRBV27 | TGTGCCAGCAGTCCCTACCAGGGTTATGGCTACACCTTC | CASSPYQGYGYTF
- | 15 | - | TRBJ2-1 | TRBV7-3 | TGTGCCAGCAGCTTACGAGGGGCGTCCTACAATGAGCAGTTCTTC | CASSLRGASYNEQFF
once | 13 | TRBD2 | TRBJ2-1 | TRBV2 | TGTGCCAGCGTTAGCGGGGCCTACAATGAGCAGTTCTTC | CASVSGAYNEQFF
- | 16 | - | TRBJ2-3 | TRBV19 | TGTGCCAGTAGTATTACAGGGAGGGGGGGACAAGATACGCAGTATTTT | CASSITGRGGQDTQYF
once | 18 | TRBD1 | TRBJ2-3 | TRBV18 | TGTGCCAGCTCACCCGCGGAAAACAGGGGTCGGAGCACAGATACGCAGTATTTT | CASSPAENRGRSTDTQYF
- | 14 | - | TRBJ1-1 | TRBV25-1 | TGTGCCAGCAGTGAGGGGAGGAAGAACACTGAAGCTTTCTTT | CASSEGRKNTEAFF
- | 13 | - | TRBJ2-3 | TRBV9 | TGTGCCAGCAGCGTCAGGGGGGCAGATACGCAGTATTTT | CASSVRGADTQYF
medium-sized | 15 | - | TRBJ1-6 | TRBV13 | TGTGCCAGCAGCCAACGGCGGGCCATAAATTCACCCCTCCACTTT | CASSQRRAINSPLHF
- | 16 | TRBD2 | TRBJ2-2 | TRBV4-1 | TGCGCCAGCAGGGCCGAGGTGACTAGCGCTTTCGGGGAGCTGTTTTTT | CASRAEVTSAFGELFF